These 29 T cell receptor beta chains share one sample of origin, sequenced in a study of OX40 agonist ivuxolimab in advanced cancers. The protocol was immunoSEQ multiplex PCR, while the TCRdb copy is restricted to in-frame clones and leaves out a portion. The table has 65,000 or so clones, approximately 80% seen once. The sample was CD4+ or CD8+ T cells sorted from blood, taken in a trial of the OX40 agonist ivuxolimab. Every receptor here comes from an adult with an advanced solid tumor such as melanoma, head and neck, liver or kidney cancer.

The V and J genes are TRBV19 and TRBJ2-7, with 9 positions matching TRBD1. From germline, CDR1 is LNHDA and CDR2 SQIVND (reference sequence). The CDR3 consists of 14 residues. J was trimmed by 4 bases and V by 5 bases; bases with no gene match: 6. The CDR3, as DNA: TGTGCCAGTAGTTCGAGACAGGGGGTATACGAGCAGTACTTC. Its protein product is CASSSRQGVYEQYF.

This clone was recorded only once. DNA for the CDR3: TGTGCCAGCAGCTTTTTTAATGAGCAGTTCTTC. It is translated as CASSFFNEQFF. This sequence joins TRBV7-2 and TRBJ2-1; no firm D call. Germline-derived CDR1 and CDR2 are SGHTA and FQGNSA. The V gene lost 3 bases and the J gene lost 7 bases, with 4 bases spanning the gap. This CDR3 is 11 amino acids long.

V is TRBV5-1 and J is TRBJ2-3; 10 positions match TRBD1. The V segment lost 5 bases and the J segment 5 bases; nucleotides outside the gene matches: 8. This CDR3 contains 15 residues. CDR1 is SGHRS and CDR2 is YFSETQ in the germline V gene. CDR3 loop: CASSSGTGAIDTQYF. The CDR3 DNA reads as TGCGCCAGCAGTTCCGGGACAGGGGCGATAGATACGCAGTATTTT.

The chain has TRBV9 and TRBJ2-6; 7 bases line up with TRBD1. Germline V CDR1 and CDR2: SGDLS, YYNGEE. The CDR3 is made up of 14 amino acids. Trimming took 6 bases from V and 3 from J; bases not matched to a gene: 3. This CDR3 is CASKGADGANVLTF. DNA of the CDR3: TGTGCCAGCAAGGGGGCGGATGGGGCCAACGTCCTGACTTTC.

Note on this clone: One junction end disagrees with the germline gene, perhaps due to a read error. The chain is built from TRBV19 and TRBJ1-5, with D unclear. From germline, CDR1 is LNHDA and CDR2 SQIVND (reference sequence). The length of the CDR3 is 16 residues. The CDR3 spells CASSLEKRPPNQPQHF. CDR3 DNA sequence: TGTGCCAGTAGTCTAGAAAAGCGCCCACCAAATCAGCCCCAGCATTTT. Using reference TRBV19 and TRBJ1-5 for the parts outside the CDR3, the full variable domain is DGGITQSPKYLFRKEGQNVTLSCEQNLNHDAMYWYRQDPGQGLRLIYYSQIVNDFQKGDIAEGYSVSREKKESFPLTVTSAQKNPTAFYLCASSLEKRPPNQPQHFGDGTRLSIL.

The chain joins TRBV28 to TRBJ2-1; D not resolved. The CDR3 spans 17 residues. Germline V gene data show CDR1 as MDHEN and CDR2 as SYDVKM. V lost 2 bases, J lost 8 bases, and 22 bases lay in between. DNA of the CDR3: TGTGCCAGCAGTTTACCCCCGAAGCTCAAGGTAATCCATGAGCAGTTCTTC. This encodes CASSLPPKLKVIHEQFF.

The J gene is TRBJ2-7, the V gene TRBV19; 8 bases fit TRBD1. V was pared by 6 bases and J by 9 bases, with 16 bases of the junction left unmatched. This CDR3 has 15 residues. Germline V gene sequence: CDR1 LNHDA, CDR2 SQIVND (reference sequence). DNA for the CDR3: TGTGCCAGTAGCTGGACAGGGTCGGATTTCCAGGGGCAGTACTTC. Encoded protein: CASSWTGSDFQGQYF.

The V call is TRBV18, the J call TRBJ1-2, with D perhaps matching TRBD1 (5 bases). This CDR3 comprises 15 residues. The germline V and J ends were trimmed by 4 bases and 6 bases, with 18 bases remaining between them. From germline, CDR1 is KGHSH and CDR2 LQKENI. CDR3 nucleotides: TGTGCCAGCTCACTCAACACCGCCCTGACAGATGGCTACACCTTC. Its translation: CASSLNTALTDGYTF.

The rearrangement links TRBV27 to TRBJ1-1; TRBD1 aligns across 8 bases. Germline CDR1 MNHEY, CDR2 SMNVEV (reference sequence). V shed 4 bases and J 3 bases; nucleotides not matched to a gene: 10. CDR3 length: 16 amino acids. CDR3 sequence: CASSSRTGREYTEAFF. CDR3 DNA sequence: TGTGCCAGCAGTTCGCGGACAGGGAGGGAGTACACTGAAGCTTTCTTT.

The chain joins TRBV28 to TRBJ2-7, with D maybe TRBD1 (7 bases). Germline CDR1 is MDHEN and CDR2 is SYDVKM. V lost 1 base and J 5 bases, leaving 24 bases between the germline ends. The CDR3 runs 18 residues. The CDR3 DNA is TGTGCCAGCAGTTTATCCCCGGACAGGTTAAGGGGGGTGGACGAGCAGTACTTC. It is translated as CASSLSPDRLRGVDEQYF.

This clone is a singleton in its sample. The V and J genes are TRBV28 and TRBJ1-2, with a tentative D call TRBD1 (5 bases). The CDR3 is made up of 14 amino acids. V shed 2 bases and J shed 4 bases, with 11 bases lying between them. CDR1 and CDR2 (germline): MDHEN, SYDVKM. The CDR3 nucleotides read TGTGCCAGCAGTTTAGGAGGGGCGAGCTATGGCTACACCTTC. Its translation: CASSLGGASYGYTF.

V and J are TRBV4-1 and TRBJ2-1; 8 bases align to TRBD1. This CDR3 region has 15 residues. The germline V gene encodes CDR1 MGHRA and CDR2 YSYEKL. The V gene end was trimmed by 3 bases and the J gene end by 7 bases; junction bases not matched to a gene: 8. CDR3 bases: TGCGCCAGCAGCCACGAGGGACAGGTTAATAATGAGCAGTTCTTC. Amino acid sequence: CASSHEGQVNNEQFF.

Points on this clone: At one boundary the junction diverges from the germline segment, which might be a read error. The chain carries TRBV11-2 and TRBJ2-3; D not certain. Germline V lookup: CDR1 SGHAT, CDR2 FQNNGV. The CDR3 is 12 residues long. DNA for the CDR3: TGTGCCAGCAGCGATCCCGGGCAGGTCTATAGTTTT. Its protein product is CASSDPGQVYSF.

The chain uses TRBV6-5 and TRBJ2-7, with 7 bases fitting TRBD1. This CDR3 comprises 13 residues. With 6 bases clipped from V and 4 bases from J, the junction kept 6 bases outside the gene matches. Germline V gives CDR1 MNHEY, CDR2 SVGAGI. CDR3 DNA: TGTGCCAGCAGGGGGACAGATCTATACGAGCAGTACTTC. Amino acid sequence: CASRGTDLYEQYF.

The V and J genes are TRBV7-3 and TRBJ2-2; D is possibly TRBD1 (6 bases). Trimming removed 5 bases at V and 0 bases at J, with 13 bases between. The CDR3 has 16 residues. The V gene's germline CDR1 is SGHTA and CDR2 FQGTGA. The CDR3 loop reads CASSPAGEANTGELFF. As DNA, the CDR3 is TGTGCCAGCAGCCCGGCAGGGGAAGCGAACACCGGGGAGCTGTTTTTT.

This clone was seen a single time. The CDR3 DNA reads TGTGCCAGCAGCCTAGCGGGAGAATGGTACGAGCAGTACTTC. Protein product: CASSLAGEWYEQYF. This chain uses TRBV5-6 with TRBJ2-7; 10 nucleotides match TRBD2. Trimming took 4 bases from V and 4 from J; bases not matched to a gene: 5. Germline values: CDR1 SGHDT, CDR2 YYEEEE. CDR3 length: 14 amino acids.

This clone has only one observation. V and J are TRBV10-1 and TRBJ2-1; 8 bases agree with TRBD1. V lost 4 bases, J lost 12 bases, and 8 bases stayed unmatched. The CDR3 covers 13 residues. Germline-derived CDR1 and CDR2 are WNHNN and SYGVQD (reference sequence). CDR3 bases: TGCGCCAGCAGTGGGGGACAGGCGCTCAGGCAGTTCTTC. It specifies CASSGGQALRQFF.

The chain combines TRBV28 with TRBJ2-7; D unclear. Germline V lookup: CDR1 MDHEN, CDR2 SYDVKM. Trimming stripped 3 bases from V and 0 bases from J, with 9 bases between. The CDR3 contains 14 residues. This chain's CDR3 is CASSFTVISYEQYF. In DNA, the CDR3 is TGTGCCAGCAGTTTTACAGTGATCTCCTACGAGCAGTACTTC.

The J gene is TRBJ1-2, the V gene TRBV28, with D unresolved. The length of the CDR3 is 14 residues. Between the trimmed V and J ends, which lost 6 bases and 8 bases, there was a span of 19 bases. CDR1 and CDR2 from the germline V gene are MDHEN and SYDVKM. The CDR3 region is CASSTIGRPGGYTF. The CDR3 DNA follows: TGTGCCAGCAGCACTATCGGACGGCCTGGCGGCTACACCTTC.

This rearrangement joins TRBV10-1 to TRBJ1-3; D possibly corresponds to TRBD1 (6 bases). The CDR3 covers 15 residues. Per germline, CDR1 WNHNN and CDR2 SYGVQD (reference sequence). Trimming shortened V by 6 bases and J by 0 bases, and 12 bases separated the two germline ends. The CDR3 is CASSTDSGSGNTIYF. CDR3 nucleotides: TGCGCCAGCAGCACGGACAGTGGCTCTGGAAACACCATATATTTT.

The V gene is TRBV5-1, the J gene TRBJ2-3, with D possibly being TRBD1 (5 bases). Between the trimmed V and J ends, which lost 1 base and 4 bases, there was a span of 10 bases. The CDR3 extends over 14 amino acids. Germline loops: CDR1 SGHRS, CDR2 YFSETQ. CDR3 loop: CASSLTARADTQYF. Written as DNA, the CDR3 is TGCGCCAGCAGCTTGACTGCCAGGGCAGATACGCAGTATTTT.

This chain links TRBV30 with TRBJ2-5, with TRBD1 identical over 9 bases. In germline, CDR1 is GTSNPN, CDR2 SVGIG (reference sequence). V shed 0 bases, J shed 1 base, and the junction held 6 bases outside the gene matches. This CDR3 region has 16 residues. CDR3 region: CAWSVKTGGRQETQYF. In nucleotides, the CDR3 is TGTGCCTGGAGTGTTAAGACAGGGGGTCGCCAAGAGACCCAGTACTTC.

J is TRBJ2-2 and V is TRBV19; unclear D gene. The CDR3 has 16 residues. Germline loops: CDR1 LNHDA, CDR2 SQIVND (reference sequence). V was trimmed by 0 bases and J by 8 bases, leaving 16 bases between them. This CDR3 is CASSIDPLSVRGELFF. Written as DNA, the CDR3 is TGTGCCAGTAGTATAGATCCCCTCTCCGTCAGGGGGGAGCTGTTTTTT. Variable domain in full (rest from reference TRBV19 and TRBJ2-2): DGGITQSPKYLFRKEGQNVTLSCEQNLNHDAMYWYRQDPGQGLRLIYYSQIVNDFQKGDIAEGYSVSREKKESFPLTVTSAQKNPTAFYLCASSIDPLSVRGELFFGEGSRLTVL.

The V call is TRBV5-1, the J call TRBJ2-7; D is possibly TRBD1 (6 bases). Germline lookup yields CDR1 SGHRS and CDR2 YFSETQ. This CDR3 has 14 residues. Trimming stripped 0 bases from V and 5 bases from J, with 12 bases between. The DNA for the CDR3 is TGCGCCAGCAGCTTGGTGGCAGGGGATAACGAGCAGTACTTC. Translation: CASSLVAGDNEQYF.

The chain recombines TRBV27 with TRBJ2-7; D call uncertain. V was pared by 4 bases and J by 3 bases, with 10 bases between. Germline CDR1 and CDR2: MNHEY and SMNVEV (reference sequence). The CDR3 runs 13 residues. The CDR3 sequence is CASSYSENYEQYF. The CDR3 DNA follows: TGTGCCAGCAGTTACAGCGAAAACTACGAGCAGTACTTC.

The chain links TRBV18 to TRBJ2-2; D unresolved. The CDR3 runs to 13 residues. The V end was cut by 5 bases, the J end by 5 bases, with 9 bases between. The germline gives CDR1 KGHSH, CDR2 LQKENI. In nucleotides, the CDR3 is TGTGCCAGCTCATTAAGGAGTACCGGGGAGCTGTTTTTT. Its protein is CASSLRSTGELFF.

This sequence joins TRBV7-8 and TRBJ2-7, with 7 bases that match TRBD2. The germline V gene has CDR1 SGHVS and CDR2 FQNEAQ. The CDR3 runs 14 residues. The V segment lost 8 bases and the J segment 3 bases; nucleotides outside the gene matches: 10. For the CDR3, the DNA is TGTGCCAGCGGAACAAGGGAGGGGATCTACGAGCAGTACTTC. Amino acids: CASGTREGIYEQYF. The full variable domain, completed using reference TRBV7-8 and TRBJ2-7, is GAGVSQSPRYKVAKRGQDVALRCDPISGHVSLFWYQQALGQGPEFLTYFQNEAQLDKSGLPSDRFFAERPEGSVSTLKIQRTQQEDSAVYLCASGTREGIYEQYFGPGTRLTVT.

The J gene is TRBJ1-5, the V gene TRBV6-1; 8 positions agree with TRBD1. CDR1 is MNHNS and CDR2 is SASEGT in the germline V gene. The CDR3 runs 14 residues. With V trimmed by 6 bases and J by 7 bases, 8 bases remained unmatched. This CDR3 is CASSHATGDQPQHF. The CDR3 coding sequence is TGTGCCAGCAGCCATGCGACAGGGGACCAGCCCCAGCATTTT.

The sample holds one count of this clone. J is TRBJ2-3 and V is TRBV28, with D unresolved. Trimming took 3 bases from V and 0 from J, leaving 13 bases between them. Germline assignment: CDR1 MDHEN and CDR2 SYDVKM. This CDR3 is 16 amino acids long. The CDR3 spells CASSFTLIASTDTQYF. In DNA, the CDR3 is TGTGCCAGCAGTTTTACTCTTATCGCTAGCACAGATACGCAGTATTTT.